This T cell receptor beta chain appears in the sequencing data of a study of T-cell memory formation after mild COVID-19. This clonotype occurred a few times. In germline, CDR1 is SGHKS, CDR2 YYEKEE (reference sequence). The CDR3 is made up of 18 amino acids. V trimming: 0 bases; J trimming: 3 bases; junction bases outside the gene matches: 9. In TCRdb, the 5' RACE reads were re-called with MiXCR into one record per CDR3 protein. Of approximately 270,000 distinct CDR3 sequences listed, 15% to 20% are singletons. The gene calls are TRBV5-5 and TRBJ2-1; 10 nucleotides agree with TRBD2. The specimen sequenced was PBMCs or a T cell subset sorted from them (not recorded which). The TCR was taken from a man younger than 30 who had mild COVID-19 (a few samples of this study predate the infection). Cell type and time point are not known. As DNA, the CDR3 is TGTGCCAGCAGCTTGGGGCCCGGGACTAGCGACCGCTACAATGAGCAGTTCTTC. Amino acid sequence: CASSLGPGTSDRYNEQFF.